This T cell receptor beta chain was sequenced during a study of CD8+CD57+ T cells in acquired aplastic anemia. This CDR3 has 12 amino acids. Germline V gives CDR1 SQVTM, CDR2 ANQGSEA. TCR beta VDJ combinations and CDR3 sequences were profiled from genomic DNA. MiXCR, applied by TCRdb to the reads, yields one record per CDR3 protein. The table shows 150,000 to 200,000 distinct CDR3 sequences, with around 66% occurring only once. V is TRBV29-1 and J is TRBJ1-1; tentative D call: TRBD1 (5 bases). The clonotype originates from a human donor with severe aplastic anemia or a healthy control (not recorded which). The source material was sorted CD4+, CD8+, or CD8+CD57+ T cells (not recorded which) from PBMCs. This CDR3 is CRGDLLGTEAFF. The CDR3 DNA follows: TGCAGGGGGGACCTTTTGGGCACTGAAGCTTTCTTT.